Below are 21 T cell receptor beta chains sequenced from a single sample in a study of spatial heterogeneity in lung cancer. Via MiXCR, TCRdb re-called the 5' RACE reads, giving one row per CDR3 protein. The sample yields around 4,400 distinct CDR3 sequences, 20% to 25% seen once. Time point noted: sample taken at primary tumor resection. Researchers sequenced whole RNA taken from tumor, nontumor lung or frozen PBMC without sorting. The specimen comprised normal lung tissue next to the tumor, sampled at surgery. These TCRs come from a female donor with early-stage non-small cell lung cancer.

In its sample, this clonotype was seen many times. A library prepared for alpha chains yielded this beta chain as an off-target read; its size is of little meaning. The chain carries TRBV7-9 and TRBJ2-5; D may match TRBD1 or TRBD2 (5 bases each). CDR3 size: 15 residues. V lost 3 bases and J lost 1, with 12 bases in between. Germline loops: CDR1 SEHNR, CDR2 FQNEAQ (reference sequence). The CDR3 DNA sequence: TGTGCCAGCAGCTTGGCCGGGGCAGCCCAAGAGACCCAGTACTTC. This codes for CASSLAGAAQETQYF.

In its sample, this clonotype is medium-sized. Being off target in a library aimed at alpha chains, this beta chain has a size of little meaning. The chain has TRBV11-2 and TRBJ2-3; 9 bases align to TRBD2. Germline V gene data show CDR1 as SGHAT and CDR2 as FQNNGV. The CDR3 spans 18 residues. The V segment lost 5 bases and the J segment 4 bases; nucleotides outside the gene matches: 16. CDR3 DNA sequence: TGTGCCAGCAGCCCGATTTGGGCTGTAGCGGGAGAGTCAGATACGCAGTATTTT. Translating gives CASSPIWAVAGESDTQYF.

This clonotype has ten or more counts. This beta chain is an unintended read in a library built for alpha chains; its size means little. The chain combines TRBV28 with TRBJ2-7; TRBD1 aligns across 9 bases. CDR3 size: 14 residues. The ends lost 6 bases at V and 5 bases at J; junction bases unmatched: 8. CDR1 and CDR2 (germline): MDHEN, SYDVKM. CDR3 coding DNA: TGTGCCAGCAGGGACTTGGGACAGGGAGACGAGCAGTACTTC. Its translation: CASRDLGQGDEQYF.

This clonotype has a count of ten or more. Since the library was made to target alpha chains, this beta chain is a stray read and its abundance is not meaningful. The chain joins TRBV20-1 to TRBJ2-3, with 16 nucleotides matching TRBD2. CDR1 is DFQATT and CDR2 is SNEGSKA in the germline V gene (reference sequence). This CDR3 comprises 16 residues. V lost 8 bases and J lost 4; bases outside the gene matches: 9. The CDR3: CSTPGLAGGPSDTQYF. CDR3 in DNA: TGCAGTACTCCGGGACTAGCGGGGGGGCCATCAGATACGCAGTATTTT.

As to this clonotype: Because the library targeted alpha chains, this beta chain is an off-target read whose size means little. The chain employs TRBV12-3 or TRBV12-4 and TRBJ2-6; D is possibly TRBD1 (6 bases). Trimming took off 5 bases at V and 3 bases at J, with 14 bases between the two ends. The CDR3 has 16 amino acids. CDR3 nucleotide sequence: TGTGCCAGCAGTCCTCAGGGGAGAGGTGGGGCCAACGTCCTGACTTTC. It yields the protein CASSPQGRGGANVLTF.

In its sample, this clonotype is medium-sized. For a library built for alpha chains, this beta chain is a stray read; little rests on its size. V is TRBV11-2 and J is TRBJ2-3; D unclear. The ends were cut back, 1 base at V and 8 bases at J, with 16 bases in the middle. Germline CDR1 SGHAT, CDR2 FQNNGV. The CDR3 is 15 residues long. CDR3 amino acids: CASSLVSSPPSTQYF. CDR3 coding DNA: TGTGCCAGCAGCTTAGTTTCGAGCCCGCCGTCTACGCAGTATTTT.

Sample share makes this clonotype medium-sized. This beta chain appears as a stray read in a library generated for alpha chains; its size is not informative. The chain's CDR3 is CASSSGLALYNEQFF. The CDR3 nucleotides read TGTGCCAGCAGTTCGGGACTAGCGCTCTACAATGAGCAGTTCTTC. The V and J genes are TRBV28 and TRBJ2-1; 10 bases line up with TRBD2. Germline CDR1 reads MDHEN; CDR2 reads SYDVKM. CDR3 size: 15 residues. Unmatched junction bases numbered 3, after V lost 4 bases and J lost 3 bases. The full variable domain, its missing parts supplied by reference TRBV28 and TRBJ2-1, is DVKVTQSSRYLVKRTGEKVFLECVQDMDHENMFWYRQDPGLGLRLIYFSYDVKMKEKGDIPEGYSVSREKKERFSLILESASTNQTSMYLCASSSGLALYNEQFFGPGTRLTVL.

By sample share, this clonotype is medium-sized. This beta chain lies outside the target of a library built for alpha chains; its clone size means little. This rearrangement joins TRBV4-2 to TRBJ2-2, with TRBD2 identical over 9 bases. This CDR3 has 16 residues. V was clipped by 0 bases and J by 5 bases; unmatched bases: 4. CDR1 and CDR2 from the germline V gene are LGHNA and YNFKEQ. The CDR3 sequence: CASSQDTSGLTGELFF. CDR3 DNA: TGTGCCAGCAGCCAAGATACTAGCGGGCTAACCGGGGAGCTGTTTTTT.

By share, this clonotype counts as medium-sized (0.01 to 0.1%). Because this beta chain is a stray read in a library intended to capture alpha chains, its abundance should not be given much weight. The chain carries TRBV12-3 or TRBV12-4 and TRBJ2-2; D not resolved. V was cut by 4 bases and J by 7 bases, with 4 bases left in between. The CDR3 sequence is 11 residues long. In nucleotides, the CDR3 is TGTGCCAGCAGTTCGGTCGGGGAGCTGTTTTTT. The encoded protein is CASSSVGELFF.

Remarks on this clonotype: The size of this beta chain means little, since it is a stray read in a library made for alpha chains. The rearrangement joins TRBV29-1 to TRBJ1-2; no clear D gene. V lost 7 bases, J lost 4 bases, and 10 bases lay in between. Germline CDR1 and CDR2: SQVTM and ANQGSEA. This CDR3 contains 11 residues. The CDR3 is CSADGTYGYTF. The CDR3 nucleotides are TGCAGCGCTGACGGAACCTATGGCTACACCTTC.

As concerns this clonotype: This beta chain is a stray sequence in a library constructed for alpha chains; its clone size is not meaningful. This chain links TRBV28 with TRBJ1-5; 10 bases are shared with TRBD1. This CDR3 has 17 amino acids. Germline lookup yields CDR1 MDHEN and CDR2 SYDVKM. V shed 1 base, J shed 9 bases, and the junction held 12 bases outside the gene matches. The CDR3 DNA sequence: TGTGCCAGCAGTTTATTCGCCCAGGGACAGGGGAGTAGGCCCCAGCATTTT. Its translation is CASSLFAQGQGSRPQHF.

Regarding this clonotype: This beta chain slipped into a library made for alpha chains as a stray read, so its size is not meaningful. This rearrangement joins TRBV6-2 or TRBV6-3 to TRBJ2-1, with D unresolved. Trimming removed 0 bases at V and 5 bases at J, with 20 bases between. Germline assignment: CDR1 MNHEY and CDR2 SVGEGT. This CDR3 spans 18 amino acids. CDR3 loop: CASSYSRSTFPHDNEQFF. CDR3 bases: TGTGCCAGCAGTTACTCCAGATCGACTTTCCCCCACGACAATGAGCAGTTCTTC.

Worth noting for this clonotype: This beta chain is a stray sequence in a library constructed for alpha chains; its clone size is not meaningful. J is TRBJ2-3 and V is TRBV25-1, with TRBD1 matching 7 bases. CDR1 and CDR2 (germline): MGHDK, SYGVNS. Germline trimming cut 8 bases from V and 0 bases from J; bases unmatched to any gene: 5. This CDR3 has 14 amino acids. In DNA, the CDR3 is TGTGCCAGCCGCCGGACAGGAAGCACAGATACGCAGTATTTT. The encoded protein is CASRRTGSTDTQYF.

This clonotype was seen a few times. Little can be read into the size of this beta chain, an off-target read in a library designed for alpha chains. The chain recombines TRBV2 with TRBJ1-1; possible D gene TRBD1, 6 bases. Trimming took off 4 bases at V and 0 bases at J, with 15 bases between the two ends. Germline assignment: CDR1 SNHLY and CDR2 FYNNEI. This CDR3 is 16 amino acids long. CDR3 sequence (DNA): TGTGCCAGCAGTGGGGCTACAGGGAACATGAACACTGAAGCTTTCTTT. Protein product: CASSGATGNMNTEAFF.

As for this clonotype: This beta chain slipped into a library made for alpha chains as a stray read, so its size is not meaningful. The chain uses TRBV12-3 or TRBV12-4 and TRBJ1-4; the D is unclear. There are 15 residues in the CDR3. V was clipped by 5 bases and J by 3 bases, with 13 bases between them. This CDR3 reads CASSDISTANEKLFF. The CDR3 bases are TGTGCCAGCAGTGACATATCTACCGCTAATGAAAAACTGTTTTTT.

Sample share makes this clonotype medium-sized (0.01 to 0.1%). This beta chain is a stray read from a library made for alpha chains; its abundance is not meaningful. V gene TRBV20-1 combines with J gene TRBJ1-4; TRBD1 is a possible D gene (6 bases). Germline V gives CDR1 DFQATT, CDR2 SNEGSKA (reference sequence). This CDR3 is 14 amino acids long. The V and J ends lost 3 bases and 4 bases respectively, with 12 bases between them. The CDR3 DNA reads as TGCAGTGCTAGCTCGGCAGGGGTTAATGAAAAACTGTTTTTT. Residues: CSASSAGVNEKLFF.

This clonotype was found a few times. Because this beta chain is a stray read in a library intended to capture alpha chains, its abundance should not be given much weight. The chain combines TRBV7-9 with TRBJ2-1; 9 bases fit TRBD2. CDR3 length: 16 amino acids. Germline V gene data show CDR1 as SEHNR and CDR2 as FQNEAQ (reference sequence). V lost 5 bases and J lost 2; bases outside the gene matches: 7. The CDR3 nucleotides read TGTGCCAGCAGCCCATTAGCGGGAGAAGCCTACAATGAGCAGTTCTTC. It encodes CASSPLAGEAYNEQFF.

This clonotype was detected a few times. This beta chain is an off-target read within a library intended for alpha chains, so its frequency means little. The chain combines TRBV20-1 with TRBJ2-7; D possibly matches TRBD1 or TRBD2 (6 bases each). The CDR3 consists of 12 residues. CDR1 and CDR2 from the germline V gene are DFQATT and SNEGSKA (reference sequence). In nucleotides, the CDR3 is TGCAGCGCTCAGACGGGGGCGCAGGAGCAGTACTTC. Its translation is CSAQTGAQEQYF.

Turning to this clonotype: As an off-target read in a library built for alpha chains, this beta chain has a frequency of little significance. The chain couples TRBV12-3 or TRBV12-4 to TRBJ2-3, with D perhaps TRBD1 (6 bases). CDR3 length equals 15 residues. The V end lost 6 bases, the J end lost 0 bases, and 13 bases lay between the germline ends. CDR3 in amino acids: CASRPRDTSTDTQYF. CDR3 DNA: TGTGCCAGCAGGCCTCGGGACACTAGCACAGATACGCAGTATTTT.

By share of the sample, this clonotype is medium-sized (0.01 to 0.1%). Since it is a stray read in a library aimed at alpha chains, this beta chain has a size that is not meaningful. This chain joins TRBV7-9 and TRBJ2-3, with D perhaps matching TRBD2 (6 bases). The CDR3 loop spans 13 amino acids. Trimming stripped 5 bases from V and 3 bases from J, with 9 bases between. From germline, CDR1 is SEHNR and CDR2 FQNEAQ (reference sequence). CDR3 DNA sequence: TGTGCCAGCAGCCCCCGGGGGACAGATACGCAGTATTTT. As protein: CASSPRGTDTQYF.

This clonotype counts as medium-sized (0.01 to 0.1%). This beta chain lies outside the target of a library built for alpha chains; its clone size means little. The chain carries TRBV7-2 and TRBJ2-4; D remains unclear. The CDR3 has 17 residues. Trimming shortened V by 0 bases and J by 3 bases, and 15 bases separated the two germline ends. Germline CDR1 SGHTA, CDR2 FQGNSA. The CDR3 bases are TGTGCCAGCAGCTTAGCGTTGGCAGGTCTGGTCAAAAACATTCAGTACTTC. Amino acids: CASSLALAGLVKNIQYF.